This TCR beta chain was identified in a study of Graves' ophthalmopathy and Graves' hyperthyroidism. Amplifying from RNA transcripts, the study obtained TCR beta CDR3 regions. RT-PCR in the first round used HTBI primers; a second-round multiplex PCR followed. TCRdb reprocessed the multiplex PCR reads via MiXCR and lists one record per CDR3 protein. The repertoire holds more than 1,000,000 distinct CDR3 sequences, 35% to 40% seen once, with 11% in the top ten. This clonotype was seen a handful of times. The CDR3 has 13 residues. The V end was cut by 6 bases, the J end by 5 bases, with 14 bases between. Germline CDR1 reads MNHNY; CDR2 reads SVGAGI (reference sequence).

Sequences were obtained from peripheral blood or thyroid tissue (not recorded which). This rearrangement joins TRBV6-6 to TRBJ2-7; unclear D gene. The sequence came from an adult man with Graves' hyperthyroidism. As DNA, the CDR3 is TGTGCCAGCAGCCAATACAAAGGAGACGAGCAGTACTTC. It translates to CASSQYKGDEQYF.